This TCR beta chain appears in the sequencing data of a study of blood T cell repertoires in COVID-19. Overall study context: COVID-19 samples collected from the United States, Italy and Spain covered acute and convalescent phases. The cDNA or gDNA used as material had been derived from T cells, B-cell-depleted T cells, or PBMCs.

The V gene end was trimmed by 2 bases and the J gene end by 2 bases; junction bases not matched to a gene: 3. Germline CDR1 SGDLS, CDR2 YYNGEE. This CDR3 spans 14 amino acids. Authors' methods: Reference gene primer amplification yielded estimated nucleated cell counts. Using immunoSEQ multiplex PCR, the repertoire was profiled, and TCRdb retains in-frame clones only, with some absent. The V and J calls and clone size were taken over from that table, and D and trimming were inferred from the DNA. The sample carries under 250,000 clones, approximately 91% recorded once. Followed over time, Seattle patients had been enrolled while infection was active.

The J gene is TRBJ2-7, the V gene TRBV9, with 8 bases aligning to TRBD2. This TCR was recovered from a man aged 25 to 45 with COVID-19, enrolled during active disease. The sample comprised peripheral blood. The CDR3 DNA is TGTGCCAGCAGCGTTGGCGGGGGGACCTACGAGCAGTACTTC. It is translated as CASSVGGGTYEQYF.